This section outlines one TCR beta chain sequence together with its context. The data derive from a study of blood T cells in healthy people across ages. Through a sample-barcoded 5' primer and a J-beta primer mix, a second PCR was run for 7 to 11 cycles. Each cDNA molecule received a tag from a template-switch adaptor that had 12 random nucleotides. TCRdb analysed the 5' RACE reads with MiXCR anew, one entry per CDR3 protein. This table holds some 290,000 distinct CDR3 sequences, 27% found once. The germline gives CDR1 MNHEY, CDR2 SMNVEV (reference sequence). The CDR3 runs 13 residues. The germline V and J ends were trimmed by 2 bases and 6 bases, with 11 bases remaining between them.

The sequencing sample was made of blood. This chain uses TRBV27 with TRBJ2-7; tentatively, D is TRBD2 (5 bases). This TCR was sampled from a woman in her sixties or seventies in good health. CDR3 loop: CASSLEVRGEQYF. The CDR3, as DNA: TGTGCCAGCAGTTTAGAGGTTCGGGGCGAGCAGTACTTC.